This TCR beta chain was captured in a study of T cells in Graves' hyperthyroidism and ophthalmopathy. Study conclusions and caveats: Most thyroid clonotypes that were expanded above 0.001 also turned up in blood.

This clonotype was seen ten or more times. Its specificity is unknown. Template material for amplifying TCR beta CDR3 regions consisted of RNA transcripts. HTBI primers were employed in a first-round RT-PCR of the TCR CDR3. Each CDR3 protein gets one entry after TCRdb re-called the multiplex PCR reads with MiXCR. The repertoire holds roughly 290,000 distinct CDR3 sequences, about 15% seen once, with about 50% in the top ten. The sequence derives from a woman aged 60-75 years with Graves' ophthalmopathy. What was sequenced was blood.

CDR3 bases: TGTGCCAGCAGTTACCTGAACACCGGGGAGCTGTTTTTT. Translating gives CASSYLNTGELFF. The chain couples TRBV12-3 or TRBV12-4 to TRBJ2-2, with D uncertain. CDR3 length: 13 amino acids. V was clipped by 4 bases and J by 1 base, with 4 bases between them.